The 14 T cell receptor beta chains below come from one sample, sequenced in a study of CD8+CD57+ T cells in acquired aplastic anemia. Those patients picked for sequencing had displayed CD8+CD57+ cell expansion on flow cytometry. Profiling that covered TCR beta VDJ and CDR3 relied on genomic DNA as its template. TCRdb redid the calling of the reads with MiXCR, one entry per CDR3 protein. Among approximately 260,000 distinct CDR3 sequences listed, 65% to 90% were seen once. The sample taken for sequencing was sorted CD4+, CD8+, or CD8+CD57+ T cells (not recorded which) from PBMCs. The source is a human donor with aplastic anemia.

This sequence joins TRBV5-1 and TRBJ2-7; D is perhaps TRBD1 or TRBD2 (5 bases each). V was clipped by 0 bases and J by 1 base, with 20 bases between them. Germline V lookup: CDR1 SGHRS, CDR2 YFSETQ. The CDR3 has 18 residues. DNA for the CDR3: TGCGCCAGCAGCTTGGAAGGGACCCGAAAAGCCCTTTCCTACGAGCAGTACGTC. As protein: CASSLEGTRKALSYEQYV.

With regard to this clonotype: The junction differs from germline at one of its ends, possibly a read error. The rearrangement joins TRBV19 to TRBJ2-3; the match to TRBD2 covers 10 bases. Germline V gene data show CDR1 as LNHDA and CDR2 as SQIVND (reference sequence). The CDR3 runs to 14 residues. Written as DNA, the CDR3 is TGTGCCAGCAGCTTAGCGGGAGGAACCTATACGCAGTGTTTT. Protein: CASSLAGGTYTQCF.

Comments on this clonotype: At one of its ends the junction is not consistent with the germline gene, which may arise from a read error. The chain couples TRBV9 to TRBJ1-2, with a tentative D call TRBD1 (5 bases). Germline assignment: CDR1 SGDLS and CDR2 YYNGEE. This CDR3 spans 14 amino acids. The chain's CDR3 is CASSVMGQSTDTPF. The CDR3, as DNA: TGTGCCAGTAGCGTAATGGGGCAGAGCACAGATACGCCCTTC.

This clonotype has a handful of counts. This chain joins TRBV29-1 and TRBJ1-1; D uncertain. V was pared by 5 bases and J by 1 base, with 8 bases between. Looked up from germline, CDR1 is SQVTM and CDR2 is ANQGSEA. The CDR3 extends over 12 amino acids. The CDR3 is CSVNSGNTEAFF. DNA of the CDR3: TGCAGCGTTAATTCGGGGAACACTGAAGCTTTCTTT.

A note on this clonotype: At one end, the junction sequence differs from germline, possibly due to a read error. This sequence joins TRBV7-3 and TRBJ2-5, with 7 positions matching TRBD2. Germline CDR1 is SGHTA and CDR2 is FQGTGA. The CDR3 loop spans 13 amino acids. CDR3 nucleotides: TGTGCTAGCAGCCGGGGCGGGAGACAGACCCAGTACTTC. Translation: CASSRGGRQTQYF.

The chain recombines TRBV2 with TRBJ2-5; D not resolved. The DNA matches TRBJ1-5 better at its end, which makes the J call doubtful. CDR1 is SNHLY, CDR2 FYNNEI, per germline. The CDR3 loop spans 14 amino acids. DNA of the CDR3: TGTGCCAGCAGTGAGTCGTATAACAAACAGACCCAGCATTTT. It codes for CASSESYNKQTQHF.

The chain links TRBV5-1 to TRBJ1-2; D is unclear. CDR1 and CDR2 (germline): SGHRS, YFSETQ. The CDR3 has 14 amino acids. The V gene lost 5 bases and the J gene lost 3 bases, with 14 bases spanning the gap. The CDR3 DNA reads TGCGCCAGCAGGGAAATGGGCGCGGACTATGGCTACACCTTC. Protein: CASREMGADYGYTF.

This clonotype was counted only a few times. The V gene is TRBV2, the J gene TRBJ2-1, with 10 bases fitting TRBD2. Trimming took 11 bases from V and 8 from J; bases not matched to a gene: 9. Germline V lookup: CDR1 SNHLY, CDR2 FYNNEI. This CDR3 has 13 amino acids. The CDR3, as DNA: TGTGCCCAAAGTAGCGGGGGGAGCGATGAGCAGTTCTTC. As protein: CAQSSGGSDEQFF.

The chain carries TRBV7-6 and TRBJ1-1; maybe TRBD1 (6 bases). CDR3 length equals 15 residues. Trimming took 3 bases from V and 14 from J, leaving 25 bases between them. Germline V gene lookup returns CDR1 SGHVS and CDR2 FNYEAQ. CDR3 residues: CASSLYRALSPLDFF. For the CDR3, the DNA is TGTGCCAGCAGCTTGTACAGGGCACTTTCACCTCTAGACTTCTTT.

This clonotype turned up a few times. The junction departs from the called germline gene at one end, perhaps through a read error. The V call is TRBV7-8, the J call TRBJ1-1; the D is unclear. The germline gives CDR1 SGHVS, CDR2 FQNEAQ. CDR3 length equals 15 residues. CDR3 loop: CASSLDLTPNTESFF. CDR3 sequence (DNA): TGTGCCAGCAGCTTAGATCTGACACCGAACACTGAATCTTTCTTT.

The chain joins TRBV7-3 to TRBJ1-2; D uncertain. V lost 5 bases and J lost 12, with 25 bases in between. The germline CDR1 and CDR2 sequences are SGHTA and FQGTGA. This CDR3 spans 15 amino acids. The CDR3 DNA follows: TGTGCCAGCAGCATGAGCGGAGGCGGGATAGATACGCACACCTTC. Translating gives CASSMSGGGIDTHTF.

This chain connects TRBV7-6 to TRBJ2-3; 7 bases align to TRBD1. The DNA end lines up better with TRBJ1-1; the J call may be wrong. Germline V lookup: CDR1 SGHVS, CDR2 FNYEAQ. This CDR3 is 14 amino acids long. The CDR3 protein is CASSLEGAGDAAFF. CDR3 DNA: TGTGCCAGCAGCTTAGAGGGGGCAGGCGATGCGGCTTTCTTT.

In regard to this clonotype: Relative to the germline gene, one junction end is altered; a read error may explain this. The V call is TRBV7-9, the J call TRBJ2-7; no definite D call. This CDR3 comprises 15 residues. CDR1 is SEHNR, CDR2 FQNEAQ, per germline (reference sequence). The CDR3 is CASSQQRGLSCEEYF. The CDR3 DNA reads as TGTGCCAGCAGCCAGCAAAGAGGATTGTCCTGCGAGGAGTACTTC.

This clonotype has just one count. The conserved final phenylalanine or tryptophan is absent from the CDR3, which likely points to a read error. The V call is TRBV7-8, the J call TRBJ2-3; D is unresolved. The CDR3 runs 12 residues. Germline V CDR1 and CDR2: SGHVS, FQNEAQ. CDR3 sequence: CASSVAAGTQYQ. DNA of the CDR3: TGTGCCAGCAGCGTAGCTGCCGGTACGCAGTATCAG.